The rows below give T cell receptor beta chains drawn from one sample of a study of somatic mutations in cytotoxic T cells in rheumatoid arthritis. Sequencing used immunoSEQ multiplex PCR; TCRdb keeps in-frame clones, though not all of them. This table holds approximately 30,000 clones, 82% found once. Sequences were obtained from CD8+ T cells sorted from blood. The source is an adult with rheumatoid arthritis. Each CDR3 is given with its conserved first and last residue. A D gene is named only where the DNA matches it firmly. Size values are once, few and many counts, or a class for expanded clones, and some rows have none.

V: TRBV7-9
D: NA
J: TRBJ2-7
size: NA
CDR3: CASSQRWGSNTYEQYF
DNA: TGTGCCAGCAGTCAGCGATGGGGCAGTAATACCTACGAGCAGTACTTC

V: TRBV19
D: TRBD1
J: TRBJ2-7
size: NA
CDR3: CASRGGTGAYEQYF
DNA: TGTGCCAGTAGGGGGGGGACAGGGGCCTACGAGCAGTACTTC

V: TRBV7-6
D: NA
J: TRBJ1-6
size: NA
CDR3: CASSAPGGQLNSPLHF
DNA: TGTGCCAGCAGCGCCCCCGGCGGACAACTAAATTCACCCCTCCACTTT

V: TRBV6-6
D: TRBD1
J: TRBJ1-2
size: NA
CDR3: CASSYSVTGAGYGYTF
DNA: TGTGCCAGCAGTTACTCGGTTACAGGGGCGGGCTATGGCTACACCTTC

V: TRBV4-3
D: TRBD1
J: TRBJ1-6
size: NA
CDR3: CASSQEGQASPLHF
DNA: TGCGCCAGCAGCCAAGAGGGACAGGCTTCACCCCTCCACTTT

V: TRBV4-1
D: TRBD2
J: TRBJ2-1
size: once
CDR3: CASAELAGEQFF
DNA: TGCGCCAGCGCCGAACTAGCGGGTGAGCAGTTCTTC

V: TRBV25-1
D: NA
J: TRBJ1-6
size: NA
CDR3: CASSEFPLMASPLHF
DNA: TGTGCCAGCAGTGAATTCCCCCTGATGGCCTCACCCCTCCACTTT

V: TRBV12-5
D: TRBD1
J: TRBJ1-1
size: NA
CDR3: CASGFLVKGAVEGNTEAFF
DNA: TGTGCTAGTGGTTTTCTTGTGAAGGGGGCGGTAGAAGGAAACACTGAAGCTTTCTTT

V: TRBV9
D: NA
J: TRBJ2-1
size: NA
CDR3: CASSAGLRRESYNEQFF
DNA: TGTGCCAGCAGCGCTGGGCTCCGGAGGGAATCCTACAATGAGCAGTTCTTC

V: TRBV28
D: NA
J: TRBJ1-4
size: NA
CDR3: CASSAPRWANEKLFF
DNA: TGTGCCAGCAGTGCCCCAAGGTGGGCTAATGAAAAACTGTTTTTT

V: TRBV4-2
D: NA
J: TRBJ1-1
size: NA
CDR3: CASSQAGEHIGAFF
DNA: TGTGCCAGCAGCCAGGCAGGGGAACATATCGGAGCTTTCTTT

V: TRBV13
D: TRBD1
J: TRBJ1-4
size: NA
CDR3: CASSKEGDRGGEKLFF
DNA: TGTGCCAGCAGCAAGGAAGGGGACAGGGGTGGTGAAAAACTGTTTTTT

V: TRBV7-3
D: NA
J: TRBJ1-6
size: NA
CDR3: CASSLIRDPLHF
DNA: TGTGCCAGCAGCTTAATCCGGGACCCACTCCACTTT

V: TRBV4-1
D: NA
J: TRBJ1-3
size: once
CDR3: CASSQVEGSGNTIYF
DNA: TGCGCCAGCAGCCAAGTTGAAGGGAGTGGAAACACCATATATTTT

V: TRBV11-1
D: TRBD2
J: TRBJ2-4
size: NA
CDR3: CASSVSGGLAKNIQYF
DNA: TGTGCCAGCAGCGTTAGCGGGGGACTAGCCAAAAACATTCAGTACTTC

V: TRBV7-6
D: NA
J: TRBJ2-2
size: once
CDR3: CASSSGEAGGIYTGELFF
DNA: TGTGCCAGCAGCTCCGGGGAAGCCGGGGGAATTTACACCGGGGAGCTGTTTTTT

V: TRBV29-1
D: TRBD1
J: TRBJ2-7
size: NA
CDR3: CSVEDRTGPAGEQYF
DNA: TGCAGCGTTGAAGATCGGACAGGTCCCGCGGGCGAGCAGTACTTC

V: TRBV28
D: NA
J: TRBJ1-2
size: NA
CDR3: CAATGRGNYGYTF
DNA: TGTGCCGCCACAGGGAGGGGGAACTATGGCTACACCTTC

V: TRBV7-9
D: NA
J: TRBJ1-2
size: NA
CDR3: CASSLDVYGYTF
DNA: TGTGCCAGCAGCTTGGACGTCTATGGCTACACCTTC

V: TRBV7-8
D: TRBD2
J: TRBJ2-7
size: NA
CDR3: CASSLEAGDHYEQYF
DNA: TGTGCCAGCAGCTTAGAGGCGGGGGACCACTACGAGCAGTACTTC

V: TRBV6-4
D: TRBD2
J: TRBJ2-1
size: NA
CDR3: CASSDGEGSNEQFF
DNA: TGTGCCAGCAGTGACGGGGAGGGGAGCAATGAGCAGTTCTTC

V: TRBV13
D: NA
J: TRBJ2-7
size: NA
CDR3: CASSLLVGYEQYF
DNA: TGTGCCAGCAGCCTCCTGGTCGGCTACGAGCAGTACTTC

V: TRBV5-1
D: NA
J: TRBJ1-1
size: NA
CDR3: CASSPSGRTIEAFF
DNA: TGCGCCAGCAGCCCGTCGGGGAGGACGATTGAAGCTTTCTTT

V: TRBV9
D: NA
J: TRBJ2-4
size: NA
CDR3: CASSPAGRGPNIQYF
DNA: TGTGCCAGCAGCCCTGCCGGCCGGGGGCCAAACATTCAGTACTTC

V: TRBV19
D: NA
J: TRBJ2-7
size: NA
CDR3: CASSMGANYEQYF
DNA: TGTGCCAGTAGTATGGGGGCCAACTACGAGCAGTACTTC

V: TRBV7-8
D: TRBD1
J: TRBJ2-5
size: NA
CDR3: CASSAAGTGRETQYF
DNA: TGTGCCAGCAGCGCGGCCGGGACAGGGAGGGAGACCCAGTACTTC

V: TRBV28
D: NA
J: TRBJ1-6
size: NA
CDR3: CASRLTFPGLRLSPLHF
DNA: TGTGCCAGCAGATTGACCTTCCCGGGCCTCAGGTTGTCACCCCTCCACTTT

V: TRBV13
D: NA
J: TRBJ2-6
size: NA
CDR3: CASSRTGYSGANVLTF
DNA: TGTGCCAGCAGCCGAACAGGTTACTCTGGGGCCAACGTCCTGACTTTC

V: TRBV6-5
D: TRBD2
J: TRBJ2-2
size: NA
CDR3: CASSYSIPGRSGELFF
DNA: TGTGCCAGCAGTTACTCGATTCCCGGGAGGTCCGGGGAGCTGTTTTTT

V: TRBV6-1
D: NA
J: TRBJ2-1
size: once
CDR3: CASAKQVVINNEQFF
DNA: TGTGCCAGCGCCAAGCAAGTTGTTATAAACAATGAGCAGTTCTTC

V: TRBV9
D: TRBD1
J: TRBJ2-1
size: NA
CDR3: CASSGSRDRAFREQFF
DNA: TGTGCCAGCAGCGGCTCCCGGGACAGGGCTTTTAGAGAGCAGTTCTTC

V: TRBV30
D: NA
J: TRBJ2-7
size: few
CDR3: CAWKAGTSYEQYF
DNA: TGTGCCTGGAAGGCCGGTACAAGCTACGAGCAGTACTTC

V: TRBV4-3
D: NA
J: TRBJ2-7
size: NA
CDR3: CASSQDTGNEQYF
DNA: TGCGCCAGCAGCCAAGACACAGGGAACGAGCAGTACTTC

V: TRBV7-2
D: NA
J: TRBJ2-5
size: NA
CDR3: CASSPEPRYRFETQYF
DNA: TGTGCCAGCAGTCCAGAACCTAGATATCGTTTTGAGACCCAGTACTTC

V: TRBV9
D: NA
J: TRBJ2-7
size: NA
CDR3: CASSVKTGSYEQYF
DNA: TGTGCCAGCAGCGTAAAAACTGGCTCCTACGAGCAGTACTTC

V: TRBV1
D: NA
J: TRBJ2-4
size: once
CDR3: CSVRGGGENIQYF
DNA: TGCTCAGTGAGAGGGGGGGGCGAAAACATTCAGTACTTC

V: TRBV9
D: NA
J: TRBJ1-2
size: NA
CDR3: CASSVASNKNYGYTF
DNA: TGTGCCAGCAGCGTAGCTTCTAACAAAAACTATGGCTACACCTTC

V: TRBV5-6
D: NA
J: TRBJ2-7
size: NA
CDR3: CASSLFDWTKPYEQYF
DNA: TGTGCCAGCAGCTTGTTCGACTGGACAAAACCCTACGAGCAGTACTTC